This note documents a single T cell receptor (beta chain) sequence. The sample comes from a study of blood T cell repertoires in COVID-19. The trim removed 6 bases at V and 6 bases at J, leaving 8 bases unmatched. Germline V lookup: CDR1 MDHEN, CDR2 SYDVKM. CDR3 length: 14 amino acids. TCRdb's table, derived via immunoSEQ multiplex PCR, lists solely in-frame clones and lacks some. The profile shows about 220,000 clones, roughly 84% of them singletons. This TCR was sampled from a woman in her thirties or forties who had recovered from COVID-19. The sequencing input was PBMCs or T cells enriched from blood (not recorded which). The chain carries TRBV28 and TRBJ1-5; 7 nucleotides agree with TRBD1. CDR3 DNA sequence: TGTGCCAGCAGGGGAACAGGGGACGGTCAGCCCCAGCATTTT. The encoded protein is CASRGTGDGQPQHF.